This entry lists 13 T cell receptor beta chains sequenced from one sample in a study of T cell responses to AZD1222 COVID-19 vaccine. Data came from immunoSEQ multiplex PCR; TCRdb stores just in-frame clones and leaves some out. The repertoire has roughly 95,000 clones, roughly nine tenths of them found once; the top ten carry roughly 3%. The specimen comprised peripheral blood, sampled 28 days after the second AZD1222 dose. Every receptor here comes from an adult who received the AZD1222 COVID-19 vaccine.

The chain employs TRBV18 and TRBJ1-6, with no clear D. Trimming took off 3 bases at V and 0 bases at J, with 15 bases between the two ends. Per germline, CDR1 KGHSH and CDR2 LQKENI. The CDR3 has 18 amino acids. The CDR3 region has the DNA TGTGCCAGCTCACCCGATACAGCCACAAGCTCCTATAATTCACCCCTCCACTTT. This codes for CASSPDTATSSYNSPLHF.

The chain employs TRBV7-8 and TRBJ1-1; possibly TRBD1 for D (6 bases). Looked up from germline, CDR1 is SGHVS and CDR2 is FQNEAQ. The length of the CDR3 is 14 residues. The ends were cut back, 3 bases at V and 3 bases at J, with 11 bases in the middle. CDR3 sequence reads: CASSFRQVDTEAFF. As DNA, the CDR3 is TGTGCCAGCAGCTTTAGACAGGTGGACACTGAAGCTTTCTTT. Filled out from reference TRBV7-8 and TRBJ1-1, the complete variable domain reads GAGVSQSPRYKVAKRGQDVALRCDPISGHVSLFWYQQALGQGPEFLTYFQNEAQLDKSGLPSDRFFAERPEGSVSTLKIQRTQQEDSAVYLCASSFRQVDTEAFFGQGTRLTVV.

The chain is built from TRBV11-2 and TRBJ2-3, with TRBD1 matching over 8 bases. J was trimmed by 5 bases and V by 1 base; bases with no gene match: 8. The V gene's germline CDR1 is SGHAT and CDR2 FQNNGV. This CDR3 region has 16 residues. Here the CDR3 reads CASSLARSQGVDTQYF. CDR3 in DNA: TGTGCCAGCAGCTTAGCCCGATCACAGGGGGTAGATACGCAGTATTTT.

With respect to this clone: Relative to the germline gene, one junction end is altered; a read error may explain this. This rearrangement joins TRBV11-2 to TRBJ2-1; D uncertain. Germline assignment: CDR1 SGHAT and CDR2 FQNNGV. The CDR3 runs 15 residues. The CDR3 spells CASTLSSVGLDEQFF. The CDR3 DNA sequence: TGTGCCAGCACCTTATCCTCCGTAGGCCTGGATGAGCAGTTCTTC.

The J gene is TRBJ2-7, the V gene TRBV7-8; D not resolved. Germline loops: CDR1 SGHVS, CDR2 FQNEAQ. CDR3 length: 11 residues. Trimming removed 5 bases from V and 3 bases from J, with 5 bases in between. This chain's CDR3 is CASSVNYEQYF. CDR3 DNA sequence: TGTGCCAGCAGCGTCAACTACGAGCAGTACTTC.

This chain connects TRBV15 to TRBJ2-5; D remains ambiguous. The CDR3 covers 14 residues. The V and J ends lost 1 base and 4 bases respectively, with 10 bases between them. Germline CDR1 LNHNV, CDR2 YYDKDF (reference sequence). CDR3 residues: CATSRAISPETQYF. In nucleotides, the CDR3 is TGTGCCACCAGCAGAGCTATTAGCCCAGAGACCCAGTACTTC. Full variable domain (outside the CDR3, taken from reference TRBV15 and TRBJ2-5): DAMVIQNPRYQVTQFGKPVTLSCSQTLNHNVMYWYQQKSSQAPKLLFHYYDKDFNNEADTPDNFQSRRPNTSFCFLDIRSPGLGDTAMYLCATSRAISPETQYFGPGTRLLVL.

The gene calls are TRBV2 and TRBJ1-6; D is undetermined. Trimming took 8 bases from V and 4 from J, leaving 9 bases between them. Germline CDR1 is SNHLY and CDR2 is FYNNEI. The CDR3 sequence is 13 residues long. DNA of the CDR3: TGTGCCAGCCTGAGACGGTATAATTCACCCCTCCACTTT. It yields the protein CASLRRYNSPLHF.

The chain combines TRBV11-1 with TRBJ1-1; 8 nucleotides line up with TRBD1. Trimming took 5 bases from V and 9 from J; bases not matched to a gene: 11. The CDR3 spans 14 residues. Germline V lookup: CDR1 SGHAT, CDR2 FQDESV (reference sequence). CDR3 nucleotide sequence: TGTGCCAGCAGCCCCCGGGCCAGGGGGCGGAAAGCTTTCTTT. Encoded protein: CASSPRARGRKAFF.

The DNA for the CDR3 is TGTGCCAGCAGCCCCTCCCCCAATTCACCCCTCCACTTT. Translated, it gives CASSPSPNSPLHF. The rearrangement uses TRBV12-3 or TRBV12-4 and TRBJ1-6; the D is unclear. The CDR3 is 13 residues long. Trimming cost V 6 bases and J 7 bases, with 10 bases left between them.

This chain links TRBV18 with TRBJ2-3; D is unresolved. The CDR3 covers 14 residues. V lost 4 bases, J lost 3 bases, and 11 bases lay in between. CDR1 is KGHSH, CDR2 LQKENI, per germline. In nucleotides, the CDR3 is TGTGCCAGCTCACACCCCATGGAAACAGATACGCAGTATTTT. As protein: CASSHPMETDTQYF.

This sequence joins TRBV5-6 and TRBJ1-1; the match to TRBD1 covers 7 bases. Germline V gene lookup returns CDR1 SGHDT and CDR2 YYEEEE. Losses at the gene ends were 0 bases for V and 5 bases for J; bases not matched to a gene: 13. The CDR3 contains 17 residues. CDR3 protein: CASSLDMGRGVGTEAFF. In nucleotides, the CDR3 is TGTGCCAGCAGCTTGGATATGGGCAGGGGGGTAGGAACTGAAGCTTTCTTT.

CDR3: CASSQDRWPGAEAFF. The CDR3 DNA is TGCGCCAGCAGCCAAGATAGGTGGCCAGGGGCGGAAGCTTTCTTT. V gene TRBV4-1 combines with J gene TRBJ1-1, with D perhaps TRBD1 (6 bases). CDR1 and CDR2 (germline): MGHRA, YSYEKL. The CDR3 spans 15 residues. Between the trimmed V and J ends, which lost 0 bases and 8 bases, there was a span of 16 bases.

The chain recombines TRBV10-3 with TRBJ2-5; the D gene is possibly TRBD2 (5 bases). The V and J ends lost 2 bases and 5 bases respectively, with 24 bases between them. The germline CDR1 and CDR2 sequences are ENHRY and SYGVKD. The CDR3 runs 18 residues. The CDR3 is CAISERDPQGKPGETQYF. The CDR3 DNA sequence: TGTGCCATCAGTGAGAGGGATCCCCAAGGGAAGCCGGGGGAGACCCAGTACTTC.